This entry features one T cell receptor beta chain sequence. As yet, its antigen is unknown. Sequenced by immunoSEQ multiplex PCR; TCRdb stores in-frame clones only, minus some. The table has 2,100,000 or so clones, approximately 95% seen once. Germline CDR1 MNHNY, CDR2 SVGAGI (reference sequence). Losses at the gene ends were 8 bases for V and 0 bases for J; bases not matched to a gene: 12. The CDR3 is made up of 16 amino acids. These data are taken from a study of shared clonotypes between healthy human individuals. General study results and limits: Memory subsets generally showed lower estimated richness than naive subsets.

The donors, all of them Caucasian adults, lived in Nashville, Tennessee. Sequenced input: naive CD4+ T cells sorted from blood. Subset: CD45RA+ positively selected. This chain links TRBV6-6 with TRBJ1-2, with TRBD1 identical over 7 bases. The receptor's source is a man aged 18 to 30 in good health. CDR3 nucleotide sequence: TGTGCCAGCGAAGGAGGACAGGCGCCCGCTAACTATGGCTACACCTTC. Encoded protein: CASEGGQAPANYGYTF.